This passage covers 25 T cell receptor beta chains from one sample sequenced in a study of radiation and T cells in renal cell carcinoma. The time point here: blood 4 weeks post-SBRT, at nephrectomy. Treatment indicated: 15 Gy SBRT to primary tumor, nephrectomy 4 weeks later. The protocol was immunoSEQ multiplex PCR, while the TCRdb copy is restricted to in-frame clones and leaves out a portion. The repertoire holds roughly 86,000 clones, with over 80% as singletons. Sequenced material: blood, taken from a patient whose treatment included radiotherapy and nephrectomy. Receptors were obtained from a man aged 50 or older with renal cell carcinoma.

The CDR3 region has the DNA TGTGCCAGCAGTGAGGGGAGCCTCTACGAGCAGTACTTC. Translation gives CASSEGSLYEQYF. The V and J genes are TRBV25-1 and TRBJ2-7, with D perhaps TRBD2 (5 bases). The CDR3 has 13 residues. Germline V gene sequence: CDR1 MGHDK, CDR2 SYGVNS. Trimming took 3 bases from V and 3 from J, leaving 9 bases between them.

This clone was counted only a few times. The chain joins TRBV10-3 to TRBJ2-7; 8 nucleotides line up with TRBD1. With 2 bases clipped from V and 2 bases from J, the junction kept 2 bases outside the gene matches. Germline CDR1 is ENHRY and CDR2 is SYGVKD. The CDR3 extends over 14 amino acids. CDR3 nucleotides: TGTGCCATCAGTGAGCCGGGACAGGCCTACGAGCAGTACTTC. Translated, it gives CAISEPGQAYEQYF.

The gene calls are TRBV5-4 and TRBJ2-7, with 9 bases identical to TRBD1. Germline loops: CDR1 SGHNT, CDR2 YYREEE (reference sequence). J lost 1 base, V lost 0 bases, and 5 bases had no gene match. CDR3 length equals 16 residues. Written as DNA, the CDR3 is TGTGCCAGCAGCTTGGGGACAGGGGCCGTATCCTACGAGCAGTACTTC. Translation gives CASSLGTGAVSYEQYF.

The genes are TRBV9 and TRBJ2-7; D is undetermined. V was trimmed by 0 bases and J by 6 bases, leaving 10 bases between them. The CDR3 loop spans 13 amino acids. CDR1 is SGDLS, CDR2 YYNGEE, per germline. CDR3 amino acids: CASSVGNAVEQYF. The CDR3 bases are TGTGCCAGCAGCGTAGGGAATGCGGTCGAGCAGTACTTC.

The chain has TRBV9 and TRBJ1-1; D is unresolved. Germline V CDR1 and CDR2: SGDLS, YYNGEE. Trimming took 4 bases from V and 1 from J, leaving 17 bases between them. The CDR3 sequence is 16 residues long. CDR3 sequence (DNA): TGTGCCAGCAGCCCCCGGCGAGGGTATGCGAACACTGAAGCTTTCTTT. It encodes CASSPRRGYANTEAFF.

This clone has a single count. The J gene is TRBJ1-1, the V gene TRBV18; D gene ambiguous. Germline CDR1 KGHSH, CDR2 LQKENI. Trimming took 4 bases from V and 3 from J, leaving 9 bases between them. The CDR3 runs to 13 residues. This CDR3 reads CASSLNRDTEAFF. CDR3 nucleotide sequence: TGTGCCAGCTCACTAAATAGGGACACTGAAGCTTTCTTT.

The gene calls are TRBV10-3 and TRBJ2-3; 10 positions agree with TRBD2. With V trimmed by 7 bases and J by 4 bases, 2 bases remained unmatched. CDR1 is ENHRY, CDR2 SYGVKD, per germline. This CDR3 has 13 amino acids. The CDR3 loop reads CAITSGGADTQYF. DNA of the CDR3: TGTGCCATCACTAGCGGGGGCGCAGATACGCAGTATTTT.

The chain links TRBV5-4 to TRBJ1-5; D not resolved. The length of the CDR3 is 13 residues. Germline CDR1 reads SGHNT; CDR2 reads YYREEE (reference sequence). Between the trimmed V and J ends, which lost 0 bases and 3 bases, there was a span of 4 bases. The DNA of the CDR3 is TGTGCCAGCAGCTTGGGACCCAATCAGCCCCAGCATTTT. Amino acid sequence: CASSLGPNQPQHF.

The table lists this clone with a count of one. This chain joins TRBV9 and TRBJ1-1; D unresolved. The V gene's germline CDR1 is SGDLS and CDR2 YYNGEE. Deletions cut 4 bases from V and 2 bases from J, with 12 bases between. This CDR3 region has 14 residues. For the CDR3, the DNA is TGTGCCAGCAGCCCCCAGGCAGACAACACTGAAGCTTTCTTT. It yields the protein CASSPQADNTEAFF.

The genes are TRBV27 and TRBJ2-7, with TRBD2 matching 12 bases. This CDR3 has 14 amino acids. From germline, CDR1 is MNHEY and CDR2 SMNVEV (reference sequence). The V segment lost 4 bases and the J segment 6 bases; nucleotides outside the gene matches: 4. The CDR3: CASSSSGRAREQYF. In nucleotides, the CDR3 is TGTGCCAGCAGTTCTAGCGGGAGGGCCCGCGAGCAGTACTTC.

This rearrangement joins TRBV7-8 to TRBJ2-1, with 7 bases aligning to TRBD1. Germline-derived CDR1 and CDR2 are SGHVS and FQNEAQ. The ends lost 4 bases at V and 1 base at J; junction bases unmatched: 7. The CDR3 extends over 16 amino acids. CDR3 DNA: TGTGCCAGCAGCTATCCCCCCAGGGGGTCCTACAATGAGCAGTTCTTC. Translated, it gives CASSYPPRGSYNEQFF. Full variable domain (rest looked up from reference TRBV7-8 and TRBJ2-1): GAGVSQSPRYKVAKRGQDVALRCDPISGHVSLFWYQQALGQGPEFLTYFQNEAQLDKSGLPSDRFFAERPEGSVSTLKIQRTQQEDSAVYLCASSYPPRGSYNEQFFGPGTRLTVL.

The V call is TRBV6-5, the J call TRBJ2-7, with TRBD2 matching 9 bases. Germline V gene sequence: CDR1 MNHEY, CDR2 SVGAGI. This CDR3 region has 13 residues. J gave up 6 bases and V 7 bases, and 7 bases lay outside the gene matches. The CDR3, as DNA: TGTGCCAGCACGGCGGGAGGGGGAGGCGAGCAGTACTTC. Its protein product is CASTAGGGGEQYF.

The chain uses TRBV6-5 and TRBJ2-4; D may match TRBD1 or TRBD2 (5 bases each). Germline assignment: CDR1 MNHEY and CDR2 SVGAGI. This CDR3 has 14 residues. Trimming took off 4 bases at V and 8 bases at J, with 15 bases between the two ends. The CDR3 bases are TGTGCCAGCAGTTTGTCCGGGGCTGGAGACATTCAGTACTTC. Protein: CASSLSGAGDIQYF.

As regards this clone: One end of the junction fails to match germline, which may point to a read error. The rearrangement joins TRBV11-2 to TRBJ2-2; D may be TRBD1 (6 bases). This CDR3 is built from 15 residues. The germline CDR1 and CDR2 sequences are SGHAT and FQNNGV. In nucleotides, the CDR3 is TGTGCCAGCAGCTCGGTCAGGGGACGTGTCGGGGATCTGTTTTTT. Protein sequence: CASSSVRGRVGDLFF.

This clone was seen a handful of times. V gene TRBV2 combines with J gene TRBJ2-5, with 8 positions matching TRBD2. Germline V CDR1 and CDR2: SNHLY, FYNNEI. The CDR3 is 15 amino acids. With V trimmed by 4 bases and J by 5 bases, 9 bases remained unmatched. CDR3 nucleotides: TGTGCCAGCAGTGGGGTAGGGACTAGTTTGGAGACCCAGTACTTC. Protein sequence: CASSGVGTSLETQYF.

This chain uses TRBV5-1 with TRBJ2-3, with D uncertain. The CDR3 consists of 14 residues. Germline V gives CDR1 SGHRS, CDR2 YFSETQ. V lost 0 bases and J 0 bases, leaving 5 bases between the germline ends. DNA for the CDR3: TGCGCCAGCAGCTTGGACGGGAGCACAGATACGCAGTATTTT. It is translated as CASSLDGSTDTQYF.

The rearrangement uses TRBV7-6 and TRBJ2-7; 10 positions agree with TRBD2. The CDR3 is 16 amino acids. Germline values: CDR1 SGHVS, CDR2 FNYEAQ. V lost 4 bases, J lost 3 bases, and 9 bases stayed unmatched. In nucleotides, the CDR3 is TGTGCCAGCAGCTCCCGTCTTTCTAGCGGGAGCTACGAGCAGTACTTC. It is translated as CASSSRLSSGSYEQYF. The entire variable domain, with the rest obtained from reference TRBV7-6 and TRBJ2-7, is as follows: GAGVSQSPRYKVTKRGQDVALRCDPISGHVSLYWYRQALGQGPEFLTYFNYEAQQDKSGLPNDRFSAERPEGSISTLTIQRTEQRDSAMYRCASSSRLSSGSYEQYFGPGTRLTVT.

The chain uses TRBV9 and TRBJ2-1; D possibly corresponds to TRBD1 (6 bases). The germline V gene has CDR1 SGDLS and CDR2 YYNGEE. V was shortened by 3 bases and J by 6 bases, with 19 bases between the two germline ends. This CDR3 contains 16 residues. CDR3 region: CASSALPGQEGNEQFF. CDR3 in DNA: TGTGCCAGCAGCGCCCTACCGGGACAAGAGGGCAATGAGCAGTTCTTC.

This chain joins TRBV19 and TRBJ2-7; 9 positions match TRBD1. The CDR3 spans 15 residues. V was clipped by 2 bases and J by 5 bases; unmatched bases: 7. Germline CDR1 reads LNHDA; CDR2 reads SQIVND (reference sequence). This chain's CDR3 is CASSIRDRAYNEQYF. CDR3 in DNA: TGTGCCAGTAGTATACGGGACAGGGCATACAACGAGCAGTACTTC.

V gene TRBV7-8 combines with J gene TRBJ2-5, with D possibly TRBD2 on 5 matching bases. Germline-derived CDR1 and CDR2 are SGHVS and FQNEAQ. Trimming took 0 bases from V and 5 from J, leaving 10 bases between them. The CDR3 sequence is 14 residues long. CDR3 sequence: CASSLAASSETQYF. The DNA for the CDR3 is TGTGCCAGCAGCTTAGCCGCTAGCTCGGAGACCCAGTACTTC.

The chain recombines TRBV7-2 with TRBJ2-1, with TRBD2 identical over 8 bases. CDR3 length: 15 amino acids. Germline-derived CDR1 and CDR2 are SGHTA and FQGNSA. Trimming removed 4 bases from V and 5 bases from J; junction bases left unmatched: 7. CDR3 DNA: TGTGCCAGCAGCTCTGGTGGGCGGGAGGACAATGAGCAGTTCTTC. Translation: CASSSGGREDNEQFF.

There are a few counts of this clone. This CDR3 is also generated by other DNA sequences in the sample. The chain recombines TRBV6-5 with TRBJ1-1; D not resolved. The germline V gene encodes CDR1 MNHEY and CDR2 SVGAGI. The CDR3 has 13 amino acids. V lost 2 bases, J lost 4 bases, and 8 bases lay in between. CDR3 DNA: TGTGCCAGCAGTTACGGTCGAGGCACTGAAGCTTTCTTT. Amino acid sequence: CASSYGRGTEAFF.

This rearrangement joins TRBV7-9 to TRBJ1-1; D remains unclear. With 6 bases removed from V and 1 base from J, the gap between germline ends came to 9 bases. This CDR3 contains 13 residues. Germline CDR1 and CDR2: SEHNR and FQNEAQ (reference sequence). CDR3 residues: CASSFAPNTEAFF. Written as DNA, the CDR3 is TGTGCCAGCAGTTTCGCCCCGAACACTGAAGCTTTCTTT.

The chain couples TRBV7-8 to TRBJ1-5, with a tentative D call TRBD1 (6 bases). The CDR3 is 16 residues long. Germline lookup yields CDR1 SGHVS and CDR2 FQNEAQ. V gave up 1 base and J gave up 7 bases, with 17 bases separating them. The CDR3: CASSLGRFQGKQPQHF. DNA for the CDR3: TGTGCCAGCAGCTTAGGTCGTTTCCAGGGGAAACAGCCCCAGCATTTT.

Only one count was recorded for this clone. This sequence joins TRBV9 and TRBJ1-2, with TRBD1 identical over 10 bases. The CDR3 covers 15 residues. Germline V gene data show CDR1 as SGDLS and CDR2 as YYNGEE. V lost 0 bases and J lost 7; bases outside the gene matches: 6. The DNA for the CDR3 is TGTGCCAGCAGCGTAGTAGACAGGGGGCCTAGTGGCTACACCTTC. Translating gives CASSVVDRGPSGYTF.